These 24 T cell receptor beta chains were sequenced from one sample in a study of OX40 agonist ivuxolimab in advanced cancers. This table comes from immunoSEQ multiplex PCR, and its TCRdb copy is limited to in-frame clones, with some not included. The sample carries 78,000 or so clones, about 89% recorded once. Sequencing was performed on CD4+ or CD8+ T cells sorted from blood, taken in a trial of the OX40 agonist ivuxolimab. These receptors were collected from an adult with an advanced solid tumor such as melanoma, head and neck, liver or kidney cancer.

This sequence joins TRBV4-1 and TRBJ2-5, with D possibly TRBD1 on 6 matching bases. Germline V CDR1 and CDR2: MGHRA, YSYEKL. The CDR3 has 16 amino acids. V lost 1 base and J 1 base, leaving 13 bases between the germline ends. The CDR3: CASSQGGRGIQETQYF. CDR3 nucleotides: TGCGCCAGCAGCCAAGGGGGCAGGGGAATCCAAGAGACCCAGTACTTC.

This sequence joins TRBV5-4 and TRBJ2-2; D is unresolved. The CDR3 contains 15 residues. Germline V gene sequence: CDR1 SGHNT, CDR2 YYREEE (reference sequence). The V gene lost 3 bases and the J gene lost 5 bases, with 14 bases spanning the gap. The DNA of the CDR3 is TGTGCCAGCAGCTCTCCCTTGACACAGACCGGGGAGCTGTTTTTT. This encodes CASSSPLTQTGELFF.

The sample holds one count of this clone. This chain uses TRBV2 with TRBJ1-4; D gene uncertain. The CDR3 has 13 residues. CDR1 is SNHLY and CDR2 is FYNNEI in the germline V gene. V shed 5 bases and J shed 8 bases, with 12 bases lying between them. CDR3 sequence (DNA): TGTGCCAGCAGTTCCCAGATTGGGGAAAAACTGTTTTTT. Translating gives CASSSQIGEKLFF.

The rearrangement joins TRBV7-3 to TRBJ1-5; D is perhaps TRBD1 (6 bases). The germline V gene has CDR1 SGHTA and CDR2 FQGTGA. V lost 5 bases, J lost 4 bases, and 12 bases lay in between. The CDR3 extends over 14 amino acids. The CDR3 loop is CASSPTGGNQPQHF. As DNA, the CDR3 is TGTGCCAGCAGCCCGACAGGAGGTAATCAGCCCCAGCATTTT.

The chain couples TRBV18 to TRBJ2-1, with D possibly being TRBD2 (6 bases). This CDR3 comprises 16 residues. V was trimmed by 2 bases and J by 6 bases, leaving 17 bases between them. Germline V lookup: CDR1 KGHSH, CDR2 LQKENI. The CDR3, as DNA: TGTGCCAGCTCACCAGACACGGGAGCACTCCTCAATGAGCAGTTCTTC. It specifies CASSPDTGALLNEQFF.

This chain connects TRBV20-1 to TRBJ2-1, with D unresolved. V was pared by 5 bases and J by 13 bases, with 12 bases between. CDR1 DFQATT and CDR2 SNEGSKA come from the germline V gene (reference sequence). The CDR3 has 10 amino acids. CDR3 loop: CSAADPVQFF. For the CDR3, the DNA is TGCAGTGCTGCTGACCCGGTCCAGTTCTTC.

Here the CDR3 DNA reads TGTGCCAGCTCACCCCGACAGGGGGCTACAGATACGCAGTATTTT. Protein: CASSPRQGATDTQYF. V is TRBV18 and J is TRBJ2-3, with 10 bases identical to TRBD1. The CDR3 has 15 residues. The germline CDR1 and CDR2 sequences are KGHSH and LQKENI. The J segment lost 3 bases and the V segment lost 3 bases, leaving 3 bases of the junction unmatched.

This clone has a handful of counts. The J gene is TRBJ1-5, the V gene TRBV5-6, with TRBD1 as a possible D gene (5 bases). Trimming removed 0 bases at V and 3 bases at J, with 10 bases between. The CDR3 loop spans 15 amino acids. Germline values: CDR1 SGHDT, CDR2 YYEEEE. As DNA, the CDR3 is TGTGCCAGCAGCTTGGCTGGCAGGGACAATCAGCCCCAGCATTTT. It translates to CASSLAGRDNQPQHF.

This clone came up a few times. The CDR3 spells CASSPSLDSYEQYF. CDR3 in DNA: TGTGCCAGCTCACCAAGCCTTGACTCCTACGAGCAGTACTTC. The chain employs TRBV18 and TRBJ2-7, with D hard to call. V lost 2 bases, J lost 0 bases, and 8 bases lay in between. The CDR3 consists of 14 residues. Germline V gene data show CDR1 as KGHSH and CDR2 as LQKENI.

The chain uses TRBV30 and TRBJ2-7; maybe TRBD2 (5 bases). This CDR3 spans 13 amino acids. Germline CDR1 and CDR2: GTSNPN and SVGIG (reference sequence). Trimming left V 4 bases short and J 2 bases short, with 12 bases between. The CDR3 region has the DNA TGTGCCTGGAAAACGTACGGGACCTACGAGCAGTACTTC. Its protein is CAWKTYGTYEQYF.

The chain recombines TRBV11-2 with TRBJ2-5; 8 bases are a match to TRBD1. Germline CDR1 is SGHAT and CDR2 is FQNNGV. Trimming cost V 6 bases and J 4 bases; bases outside gene matches: 16. The CDR3 sequence is 17 residues long. CDR3 loop: CASSFGRGQGARETQYF. Here the CDR3 DNA reads TGTGCCAGCAGTTTCGGCAGGGGGCAGGGGGCAAGAGAGACCCAGTACTTC.

The chain links TRBV7-9 to TRBJ1-1; D is perhaps TRBD1 (5 bases). This CDR3 comprises 15 residues. The germline V gene has CDR1 SEHNR and CDR2 FQNEAQ (reference sequence). V lost 0 bases, J lost 4 bases, and 12 bases lay in between. CDR3 sequence (DNA): TGTGCCAGCAGCTTAGCGCTAAGTGGGGGCACTGAAGCTTTCTTT. It translates to CASSLALSGGTEAFF.

The J gene is TRBJ2-7, the V gene TRBV18; D call uncertain. Germline V lookup: CDR1 KGHSH, CDR2 LQKENI. This CDR3 comprises 13 residues. V lost 2 bases and J lost 3, with 8 bases in between. The CDR3 DNA reads as TGTGCCAGCTCACCAGACGGTTACTACGAGCAGTACTTC. This gives the protein CASSPDGYYEQYF.

This clone was detected once. This chain joins TRBV28 and TRBJ2-6; D gene unclear. The CDR3 is 16 amino acids. Looked up from germline, CDR1 is MDHEN and CDR2 is SYDVKM. Trimming took off 7 bases at V and 0 bases at J, with 13 bases between the two ends. The CDR3 loop reads CASIHQKSSGANVLTF. CDR3 bases: TGTGCCAGCATTCATCAGAAGAGCTCTGGGGCCAACGTCCTGACTTTC.

This sequence joins TRBV7-9 and TRBJ2-5; 7 bases fit TRBD1. This CDR3 has 15 residues. Germline V gene data show CDR1 as SEHNR and CDR2 as FQNEAQ (reference sequence). After removal of 1 base from V and 3 bases from J, the junction contained 5 bases not matched to a gene. CDR3 loop: CASSLDGTVEETQYF. The CDR3 DNA follows: TGTGCCAGCAGCTTAGATGGGACAGTAGAAGAGACCCAGTACTTC.

Regarding this clone: The identical CDR3 is also encoded by other nucleotide sequences in the sample. This chain links TRBV30 with TRBJ1-2; 9 bases match TRBD1. The CDR3 has 13 residues. CDR1 is GTSNPN, CDR2 SVGIG, per germline (reference sequence). V lost 3 bases and J lost 3; bases outside the gene matches: 2. CDR3 sequence (DNA): TGTGCCTGGAGCCGGACAGGGGACTATGGCTACACCTTC. Translating it yields CAWSRTGDYGYTF.

V is TRBV4-3 and J is TRBJ1-6; tentatively, D is TRBD1 (5 bases). Trimming took off 0 bases at V and 6 bases at J, with 12 bases between the two ends. The CDR3 has 16 amino acids. Germline lookup yields CDR1 LGHNA and CDR2 YSLEER. The CDR3 DNA reads TGCGCCAGCAGCCAAGATCGGGGCAGCCCTAATTCACCCCTCCACTTT. Protein: CASSQDRGSPNSPLHF.

This chain links TRBV28 with TRBJ1-5; D unresolved. Trimming removed 5 bases from V and 3 bases from J, with 5 bases in between. The CDR3 is 12 residues long. Germline V gene lookup returns CDR1 MDHEN and CDR2 SYDVKM. CDR3 sequence: CASSLDNQPQHF. CDR3 nucleotides: TGTGCCAGCAGTCTAGACAATCAGCCCCAGCATTTT.

This clone appeared a single time. V is TRBV28 and J is TRBJ1-2; D is uncertain. Trimming shortened V by 6 bases and J by 8 bases, and 19 bases separated the two germline ends. CDR3 length: 14 residues. The germline gives CDR1 MDHEN, CDR2 SYDVKM. CDR3 DNA: TGTGCCAGCAGCTCTCTAAGGGAAGGCGAAGGCTACACCTTC. This gives the protein CASSSLREGEGYTF.

This chain connects TRBV19 to TRBJ1-1; tentatively, D is TRBD1 (5 bases). The CDR3 loop spans 13 amino acids. Trimming left V 6 bases short and J 1 base short, with 9 bases between. The V gene's germline CDR1 is LNHDA and CDR2 SQIVND (reference sequence). Written as DNA, the CDR3 is TGTGCCAGTAGCCAACAGGAGAACACTGAAGCTTTCTTT. It translates to CASSQQENTEAFF.

This clone was recorded once. The V and J genes are TRBV28 and TRBJ2-7; TRBD2 is a possible D gene (7 bases). CDR1 and CDR2 (germline): MDHEN, SYDVKM. The CDR3 has 14 amino acids. The V gene lost 6 bases and the J gene lost 3 bases, with 15 bases spanning the gap. CDR3 DNA: TGTGCCAGCAGGGGGGGGGCCATCGTCTACGAGCAGTACTTC. Amino acids: CASRGGAIVYEQYF.

This rearrangement joins TRBV6-5 to TRBJ2-5, with 8 nucleotides matching TRBD1. From germline, CDR1 is MNHEY and CDR2 SVGAGI. The CDR3 has 15 amino acids. The V segment lost 2 bases and the J segment 5 bases; nucleotides outside the gene matches: 7. The CDR3 DNA is TGTGCCAGCAGTTACACCGCAGGGGGCGGGGAGACCCAGTACTTC. Translating gives CASSYTAGGGETQYF.

The chain recombines TRBV15 with TRBJ1-1, with 8 bases that match TRBD1. J lost 0 bases, V lost 5 bases, and 5 bases had no gene match. Germline assignment: CDR1 LNHNV and CDR2 YYDKDF (reference sequence). The CDR3 spans 15 residues. This CDR3 is CATSPRTGMNTEAFF. DNA of the CDR3: TGTGCCACCAGCCCGCGGACAGGGATGAACACTGAAGCTTTCTTT.

The genes are TRBV4-1 and TRBJ2-3, with D possibly being TRBD1 (6 bases). The germline CDR1 and CDR2 sequences are MGHRA and YSYEKL. This CDR3 has 17 amino acids. V was trimmed by 2 bases and J by 0 bases, leaving 15 bases between them. CDR3 protein: CASSQLGQSPSTDTQYF. CDR3 sequence (DNA): TGCGCCAGCAGCCAATTGGGACAAAGCCCTAGCACAGATACGCAGTATTTT.